The TCR beta chain described here comes from a study of T cells in Graves' hyperthyroidism and ophthalmopathy. It was considered stable Graves' hyperthyroidism when ophthalmopathy did not progress within 18 months. This clonotype was counted at least ten times. Antigen: not known. V lost 2 bases, J lost 7 bases, and 14 bases lay in between. Germline-derived CDR1 and CDR2 are MDHEN and SYDVKM. The CDR3 totals 14 residues. Whole-study findings and limits: Also found in blood were most expanded thyroid clonotypes above 0.001. Separating ophthalmopathy from stable hyperthyroidism was achieved by a 13 V-J model.

Amplification yielded TCR beta CDR3 regions, with RNA transcripts as the source. The HTBI set primed first-round TCR CDR3 RT-PCR. TCRdb itself ran the multiplex PCR reads through MiXCR, one entry per CDR3 protein. This sample has fewer than 850,000 distinct CDR3 sequences, with 15% to 20% found just once. This clonotype originated in a middle-aged man with Graves' hyperthyroidism. The chain carries TRBV28 and TRBJ1-2; the D is unclear. What was sequenced was blood. CDR3 nucleotide sequence: TGTGCCAGCAGTTTAAGTGCGGGCGAGTCTGGCTACACCTTC. Translation: CASSLSAGESGYTF.